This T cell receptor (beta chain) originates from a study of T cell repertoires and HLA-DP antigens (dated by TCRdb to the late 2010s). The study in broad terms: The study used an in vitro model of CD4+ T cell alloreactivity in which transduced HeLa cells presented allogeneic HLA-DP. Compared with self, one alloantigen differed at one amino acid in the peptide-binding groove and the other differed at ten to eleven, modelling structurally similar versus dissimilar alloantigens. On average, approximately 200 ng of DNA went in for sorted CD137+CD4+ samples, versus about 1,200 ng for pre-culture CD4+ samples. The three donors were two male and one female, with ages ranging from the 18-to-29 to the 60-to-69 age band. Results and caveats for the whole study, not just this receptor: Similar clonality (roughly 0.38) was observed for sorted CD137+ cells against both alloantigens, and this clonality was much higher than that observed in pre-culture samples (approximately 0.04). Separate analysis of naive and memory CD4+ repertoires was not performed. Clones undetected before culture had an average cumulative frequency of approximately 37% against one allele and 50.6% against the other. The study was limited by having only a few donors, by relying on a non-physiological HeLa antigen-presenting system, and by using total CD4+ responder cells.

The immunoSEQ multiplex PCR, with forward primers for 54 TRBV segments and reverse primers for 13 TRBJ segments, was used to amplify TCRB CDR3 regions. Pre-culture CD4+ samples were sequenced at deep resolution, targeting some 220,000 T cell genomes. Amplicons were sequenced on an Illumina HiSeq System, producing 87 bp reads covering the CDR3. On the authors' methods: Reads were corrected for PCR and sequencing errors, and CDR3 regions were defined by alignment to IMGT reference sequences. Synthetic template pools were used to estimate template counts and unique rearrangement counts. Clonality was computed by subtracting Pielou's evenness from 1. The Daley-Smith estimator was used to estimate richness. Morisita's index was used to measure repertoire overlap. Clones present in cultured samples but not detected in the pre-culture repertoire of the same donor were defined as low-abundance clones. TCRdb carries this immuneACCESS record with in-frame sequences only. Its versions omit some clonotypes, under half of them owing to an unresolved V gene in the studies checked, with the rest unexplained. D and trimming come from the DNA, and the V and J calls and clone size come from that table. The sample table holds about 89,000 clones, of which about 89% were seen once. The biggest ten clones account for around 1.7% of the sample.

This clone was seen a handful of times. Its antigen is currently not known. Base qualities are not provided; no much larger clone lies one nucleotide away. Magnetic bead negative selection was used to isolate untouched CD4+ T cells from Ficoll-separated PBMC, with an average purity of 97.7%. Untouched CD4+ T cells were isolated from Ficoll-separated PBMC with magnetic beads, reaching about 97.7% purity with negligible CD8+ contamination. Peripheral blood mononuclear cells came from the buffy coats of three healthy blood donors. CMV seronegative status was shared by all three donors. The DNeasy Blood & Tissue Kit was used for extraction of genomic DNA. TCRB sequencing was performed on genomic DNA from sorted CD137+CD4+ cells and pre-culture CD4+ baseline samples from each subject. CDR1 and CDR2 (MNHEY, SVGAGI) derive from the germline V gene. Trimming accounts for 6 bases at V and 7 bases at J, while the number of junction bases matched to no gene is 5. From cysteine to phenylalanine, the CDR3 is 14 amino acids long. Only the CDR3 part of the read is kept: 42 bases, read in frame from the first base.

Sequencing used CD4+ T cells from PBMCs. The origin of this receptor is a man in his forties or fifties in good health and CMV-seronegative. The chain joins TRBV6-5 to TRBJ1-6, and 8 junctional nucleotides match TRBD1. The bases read TGTGCCAGCAGATTCAGGGGGCACAATTCACCCCTCCACTTT. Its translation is CASRFRGHNSPLHF.